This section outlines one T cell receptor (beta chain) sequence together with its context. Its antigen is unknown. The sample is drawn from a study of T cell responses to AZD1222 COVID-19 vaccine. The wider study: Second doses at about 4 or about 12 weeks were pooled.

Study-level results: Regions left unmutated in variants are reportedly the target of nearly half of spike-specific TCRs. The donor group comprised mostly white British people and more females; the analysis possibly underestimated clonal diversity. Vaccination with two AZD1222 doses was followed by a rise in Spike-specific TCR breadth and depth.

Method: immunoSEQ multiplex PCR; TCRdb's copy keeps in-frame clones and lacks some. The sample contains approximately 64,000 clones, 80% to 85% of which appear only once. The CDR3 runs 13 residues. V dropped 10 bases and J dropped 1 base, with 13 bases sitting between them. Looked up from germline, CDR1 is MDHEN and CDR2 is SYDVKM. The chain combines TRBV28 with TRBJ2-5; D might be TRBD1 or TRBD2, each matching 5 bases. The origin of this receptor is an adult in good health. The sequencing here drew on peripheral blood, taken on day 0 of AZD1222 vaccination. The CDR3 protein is CATVPGGQETQYF. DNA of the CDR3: TGTGCCACCGTCCCTGGGGGCCAAGAGACCCAGTACTTC.